The present T cell receptor (beta chain) was sequenced within a study of Graves' ophthalmopathy and Graves' hyperthyroidism. Whole-study results and caveats: Predictions made by the model for ophthalmopathy progression reached under 71% sensitivity and less than 80% specificity. A model of 13 signatures distinguished ophthalmopathy from stable hyperthyroidism at approximately 89% sensitivity and 65% to 84% specificity. Most thyroid clonotypes expanded beyond 0.001 frequency were also found in blood.

The authors amplified TCR beta CDR3 regions, and they did so from RNA transcripts for repertoire sequencing. HTBI primers were used in a first-round RT-PCR, which preceded a second-round multiplex PCR. TCRdb independently ran MiXCR on the multiplex PCR reads; one entry per CDR3 protein. The sample shows 500,000 to 600,000 distinct CDR3 sequences, less than 45% of them seen only once. Physicians reached a diagnosis by relying on clinical symptoms, serum thyroxine, TRAb, thyroid ultrasound and orbital computed tomography. Trimming shortened V by 3 bases and J by 5 bases, and 14 bases separated the two germline ends. Germline V gene data show CDR1 as KGHSH and CDR2 as LQKENI. The CDR3 length is 15 residues. This clonotype has a handful of counts. Its antigen is not known.

Sequences were obtained from peripheral blood or thyroid tissue (not recorded which). The rearrangement uses TRBV18 and TRBJ1-5, with D possibly TRBD1 on 5 matching bases. This receptor was obtained from an adult man with Graves' hyperthyroidism. The DNA for the CDR3 is TGTGCCAGCTCACCGGTGCCCATCAGGGATCAGCCCCAGCATTTT. Translated, it gives CASSPVPIRDQPQHF.